This TCR beta chain came from a study of blood T cell repertoires in COVID-19. Study context: COVID-19 samples from acute and convalescent phases originated in the United States, Italy and Spain. Nucleic acid was either cDNA or gDNA, and it came from T cells, B-cell-depleted T cells, or PBMCs.

Per the study methods: It was from reference gene primer amplification that nucleated cell counts were estimated. The table came from immunoSEQ multiplex PCR; TCRdb's copy has only in-frame clones and leaves some out. The DNA gave D and trimming, while V, J and clone size come from that table. The sample lists around 97,000 clones, 89% occurring once. The CDR3 runs 14 residues. Germline V gives CDR1 LGHDT, CDR2 YNNKEL (reference sequence). After removal of 1 base from V and 3 bases from J, the junction contained 3 bases not matched to a gene. The rearrangement joins TRBV3-1 (or the pseudogene TRBV3-2) to TRBJ2-7; the match to TRBD2 covers 7 bases. The sample taken for sequencing was peripheral blood. This receptor was identified in a woman at least 80 years old in a cohort sampled during active COVID-19. This CDR3 is CASSQAGTIYEQYF. As DNA, the CDR3 is TGTGCCAGCAGCCAAGCGGGGACTATCTACGAGCAGTACTTC.